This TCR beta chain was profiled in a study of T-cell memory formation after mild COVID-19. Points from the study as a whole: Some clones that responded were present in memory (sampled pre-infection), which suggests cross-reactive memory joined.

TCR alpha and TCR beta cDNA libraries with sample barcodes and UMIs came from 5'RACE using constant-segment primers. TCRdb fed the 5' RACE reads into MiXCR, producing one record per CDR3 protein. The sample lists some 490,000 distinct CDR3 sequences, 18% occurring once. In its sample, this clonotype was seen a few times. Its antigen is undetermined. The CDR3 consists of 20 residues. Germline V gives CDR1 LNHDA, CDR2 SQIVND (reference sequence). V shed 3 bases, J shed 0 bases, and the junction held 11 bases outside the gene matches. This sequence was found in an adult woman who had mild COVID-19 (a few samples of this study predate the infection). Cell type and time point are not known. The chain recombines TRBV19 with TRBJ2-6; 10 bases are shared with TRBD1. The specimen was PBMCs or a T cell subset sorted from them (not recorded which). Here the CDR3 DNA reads TGTGCCAGTAGTATCCAAGGGACAGGGGTGGCTCTCTCTGGGGCCAACGTCCTGACTTTC. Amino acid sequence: CASSIQGTGVALSGANVLTF.